This entry lists 5 T cell receptor beta chains sequenced from one sample in a study of CD8 T cells in Susac syndrome. The RNA input was about 0.5 to 1 ug, and it was reverse transcribed with random hexamers. TCRdb called the immunoSEQ multiplex PCR reads again in MiXCR, with one record for every CDR3 protein. The top ten clones hold 0.08% to 0.11% of a sample with around 190,000 distinct CDR3 sequences, 85% to 95% of them seen once. The sequenced sample consisted of CD4+ T cells from PBMCs. These receptors were collected from a human donor in good health.

This sequence joins TRBV3-1 and TRBJ2-5; D is unresolved. The CDR3 totals 17 residues. V lost 0 bases and J 7 bases, leaving 21 bases between the germline ends. Germline V CDR1 and CDR2: LGHDT, YNNKEL (reference sequence). This CDR3 is CASSQDKTDTRDRTQYF. Here the CDR3 DNA reads TGTGCCAGCAGCCAAGATAAGACGGATACAAGAGACCGGACCCAGTACTTC.

V and J are TRBV4-3 and TRBJ2-1, with D maybe TRBD1 (6 bases). The CDR3 loop spans 17 amino acids. Germline CDR1 and CDR2: LGHNA and YSLEER. V lost 0 bases to trimming and J lost 2 bases, with 14 bases between them. This CDR3 reads CASSQDPSPGAYNEQFF. CDR3 coding DNA: TGCGCCAGCAGCCAAGATCCGTCTCCAGGGGCCTACAATGAGCAGTTCTTC.

This chain uses TRBV30 with TRBJ1-3; D is unresolved. Germline V gene data show CDR1 as GTSNPN and CDR2 as SVGIG (reference sequence). The CDR3 sequence is 15 residues long. V dropped 3 bases and J dropped 0 bases, with 12 bases sitting between them. The CDR3 loop is CAWSSDGYSGNTIYF. In nucleotides, the CDR3 is TGTGCCTGGAGCTCGGACGGTTACTCTGGAAACACCATATATTTT.

The chain has TRBV7-2 and TRBJ2-7; a weak D match, TRBD1 (7 bases). Looked up from germline, CDR1 is SGHTA and CDR2 is FQGNSA. With 5 bases removed from V and 2 bases from J, the gap between germline ends came to 16 bases. This CDR3 has 15 amino acids. Here the CDR3 reads CASSAPGGLTYEQYF. CDR3 sequence (DNA): TGTGCCAGCAGCGCCCCAGGGGGGCTAACCTACGAGCAGTACTTC.

V is TRBV27 and J is TRBJ2-7; D is perhaps TRBD2 (7 bases). The germline V gene has CDR1 MNHEY and CDR2 SMNVEV (reference sequence). The CDR3 loop spans 15 amino acids. Between the trimmed V and J ends, which lost 2 bases and 6 bases, there was a span of 17 bases. The CDR3 sequence: CASSLGGGREREQYF. In DNA, the CDR3 is TGTGCCAGCAGTTTAGGGGGCGGGCGGGAGCGCGAGCAGTACTTC.